Here is one T cell receptor (beta chain) with its context. The antigen remains undetermined. Patients in the hyperthyroidism group, adults aged 18 to 65, were newly diagnosed, under 2 months' duration. Orbital computed tomography, thyroid ultrasound, TRAb, serum thyroxine and clinical symptoms formed the basis of diagnosis. The authors amplified TCR beta CDR3 regions from RNA transcripts. First-round RT-PCR with HTBI primers preceded a second-round multiplex PCR. TCRdb used MiXCR to reprocess the multiplex PCR reads, holding one entry per CDR3 protein. The table records over a million distinct CDR3 sequences, about 38% of them present only once. The source of the sample is a study of Graves' ophthalmopathy and Graves' hyperthyroidism. Overall study context: If no ophthalmopathy appeared within 18 months of follow-up, hyperthyroidism was termed stable.

Trimming stripped 4 bases from V and 8 bases from J, with 14 bases between. CDR3 length: 14 amino acids. CDR1 and CDR2 from the germline V gene are MGHRA and YSYEKL. Findings of the study overall: With approximately 88% sensitivity and roughly 77% specificity, a 13-signature model separated ophthalmopathy from stable hyperthyroidism.

The clonotype originates from an adult man with Graves' hyperthyroidism. The sample taken for sequencing was peripheral blood or thyroid tissue (not recorded which). This chain joins TRBV4-1 and TRBJ1-4; the D is unclear. CDR3 DNA sequence: TGCGCCAGCAGCCTAGATCCCCAAGGAGAAAAACTGTTTTTT. This translates into CASSLDPQGEKLFF.